The 12 T cell receptor beta chains below all came from one sample that was sequenced in a study of cytomegalovirus exposure and HLA in healthy donors. Primers for the PCR totalled 60 Vbeta and 13 Jbeta. Method: immunoSEQ multiplex PCR; TCRdb's copy keeps in-frame clones and lacks some. The data hold 170,000 or so clones, with roughly 84% observed a single time. Sequencing was carried out using PBMCs. The receptors were gathered from a boy between 2 and 10 years old in good health and CMV-seronegative.

This chain links TRBV6-5 with TRBJ2-7; TRBD2 matches 7 bases. From germline, CDR1 is MNHEY and CDR2 SVGAGI. After removal of 2 bases from V and 7 bases from J, the junction contained 14 bases not matched to a gene. This CDR3 is 16 amino acids long. CDR3: CASSYNDGLAVGEQYF. The CDR3 DNA reads TGTGCCAGCAGTTACAATGATGGGCTAGCGGTGGGGGAGCAGTACTTC.

The chain carries TRBV18 and TRBJ1-1; no reliable D call. The CDR3 loop spans 13 amino acids. V was pared by 3 bases and J by 3 bases, with 8 bases between. CDR1 and CDR2 (germline): KGHSH, LQKENI. This chain's CDR3 is CASSPVTDTEAFF. CDR3 nucleotide sequence: TGTGCCAGCTCACCTGTCACGGACACTGAAGCTTTCTTT.

On this clone: One end of the junction varies from germline; a read error may be responsible. The chain links TRBV27 to TRBJ1-1, with D possibly TRBD1 on 5 matching bases. The length of the CDR3 is 16 residues. Germline V gene lookup returns CDR1 MNHEY and CDR2 SMNVEV (reference sequence). Here the CDR3 DNA reads TGTGCCAGCAGTTTATGGACACCTCCGCGGAACGCTGAAGCTTTCTTT. Translating gives CASSLWTPPRNAEAFF.

The rearrangement links TRBV7-6 to TRBJ1-2; TRBD1 matches at 7 bases. Germline CDR1 reads SGHVS; CDR2 reads FNYEAQ. The CDR3 has 13 residues. After removal of 6 bases from V and 8 bases from J, the junction contained 9 bases not matched to a gene. This CDR3 is CASSGQAERGYTF. CDR3 sequence (DNA): TGTGCCAGCAGTGGACAGGCGGAACGAGGCTACACCTTC.

The gene calls are TRBV5-1 and TRBJ2-2; the D is unclear. This CDR3 is built from 13 residues. Trimming took 4 bases from V and 4 from J, leaving 8 bases between them. Germline loops: CDR1 SGHRS, CDR2 YFSETQ. The CDR3 nucleotides are TGCGCCAGCAGCCATGAGTTCACCGGGGAGCTGTTTTTT. It translates to CASSHEFTGELFF.

The chain employs TRBV28 and TRBJ2-3; TRBD2 matches at 7 bases. This CDR3 has 16 residues. V dropped 3 bases and J dropped 0; count of bases not matched to a gene: 6. Germline CDR1 reads MDHEN; CDR2 reads SYDVKM. In nucleotides, the CDR3 is TGTGCCAGCAGTTTCCCTAGCGGACTAAGCACAGATACGCAGTATTTT. Its translation is CASSFPSGLSTDTQYF.

This clone was observed a few times. The rearrangement joins TRBV19 to TRBJ1-4; possible D gene TRBD1, 6 bases. Trimming took off 3 bases at V and 5 bases at J, with 13 bases between the two ends. Germline CDR1 LNHDA, CDR2 SQIVND (reference sequence). The CDR3 loop spans 15 amino acids. The CDR3 bases are TGTGCCAGTAGTATTTTTAGACAGGCAAATGAAAAACTGTTTTTT. It translates to CASSIFRQANEKLFF.

This rearrangement joins TRBV29-1 to TRBJ2-3; 10 nucleotides match TRBD2. The V gene's germline CDR1 is SQVTM and CDR2 ANQGSEA. This CDR3 has 15 amino acids. V lost 2 bases and J lost 9; bases outside the gene matches: 11. The CDR3 loop reads CSVEWVKREGGTQYF. CDR3 DNA sequence: TGCAGCGTTGAATGGGTCAAGCGGGAGGGAGGGACGCAGTATTTT.

The CDR3 nucleotides read TGTGCCATCAGTGGTCCTGGGAGCGAGCAGTTCTTC. This codes for CAISGPGSEQFF. The chain couples TRBV10-3 to TRBJ2-1, with a weak D call TRBD2 (5 bases). Germline lookup yields CDR1 ENHRY and CDR2 SYGVKD. The CDR3 is 12 amino acids. Between the trimmed V and J ends, which lost 4 bases and 10 bases, there was a span of 11 bases.

This rearrangement joins TRBV29-1 to TRBJ1-1; D not resolved. Germline V gene sequence: CDR1 SQVTM, CDR2 ANQGSEA. V lost 4 bases, J lost 5 bases, and 5 bases lay in between. CDR3 size: 10 residues. The CDR3 reads CSVVMTEAFF. The CDR3 DNA follows: TGCAGCGTTGTTATGACTGAAGCTTTCTTT.

The chain uses TRBV27 and TRBJ1-5; the match to TRBD1 covers 9 bases. J was trimmed by 5 bases and V by 2 bases; bases with no gene match: 4. Per germline, CDR1 MNHEY and CDR2 SMNVEV (reference sequence). The CDR3 spans 15 residues. As DNA, the CDR3 is TGTGCCAGCAGTTTAAGGGGACAGGGTGATCAGCCCCAGCATTTT. It codes for CASSLRGQGDQPQHF.

This rearrangement joins TRBV7-2 to TRBJ1-2; 7 bases agree with TRBD1. Trimming cost V 5 bases and J 7 bases; bases outside gene matches: 16. CDR1 and CDR2 (germline): SGHTA, FQGNSA. The CDR3 covers 16 residues. The DNA for the CDR3 is TGTGCCAGCAGCCATCACCCTGCGGAGGGGGCGATTGGCTACACCTTC. Its protein is CASSHHPAEGAIGYTF.